A single sample is the source of the 27 T cell receptor beta chains below, sequenced in a study of CD8 T cells in Susac syndrome. Reverse transcription of 0.5 to 1 ug RNA was performed with random hexamers. A single record per CDR3 protein comes from TCRdb applying MiXCR to the immunoSEQ multiplex PCR reads. The table lists about 200,000 distinct CDR3 sequences, 95% of them singletons. The sample comprised CD4+ T cells from PBMCs. These receptors all come from a human donor in good health.

The chain couples TRBV7-2 to TRBJ1-5; no clear D. The CDR3 spans 12 residues. CDR1 is SGHTA, CDR2 FQGNSA, per germline. The V and J ends lost 7 bases and 6 bases respectively, with 10 bases between them. CDR3 loop: CASNTEGQPQHF. The DNA of the CDR3 is TGTGCCAGCAACACCGAGGGTCAGCCCCAGCATTTT.

The chain is built from TRBV12-3 or TRBV12-4 and TRBJ1-1; possibly TRBD1 for D (6 bases). This CDR3 region has 15 residues. Trimming cost V 6 bases and J 1 base, with 15 bases left between them. As DNA, the CDR3 is TGTGCCAGCAGCCTTTTCCCAGGGGCGAACACTGAAGCTTTCTTT. Its protein product is CASSLFPGANTEAFF.

The chain recombines TRBV20-1 with TRBJ2-7; 11 bases map to TRBD2. CDR1 is DFQATT, CDR2 SNEGSKA, per germline (reference sequence). The V gene end was trimmed by 4 bases and the J gene end by 2 bases; junction bases not matched to a gene: 7. The CDR3 is made up of 15 amino acids. Here the CDR3 DNA reads TGCAGTGCTACCCGACCGACTAGCGGGACCTACGAGCAGTACGTC. Protein sequence: CSATRPTSGTYEQYV.

The chain combines TRBV20-1 with TRBJ2-1; TRBD2 matches 12 bases. Trimming took 0 bases from V and 4 from J; bases not matched to a gene: 1. CDR1 and CDR2 from the germline V gene are DFQATT and SNEGSKA (reference sequence). The CDR3 is made up of 15 amino acids. The CDR3: CSARETSGGYNEQFF. The CDR3 region has the DNA TGCAGTGCTAGAGAAACTAGCGGGGGGTACAATGAGCAGTTCTTC.

This clonotype has a single count. CDR3 sequence reads: CASRLAADTDTQYF. The CDR3 bases are TGCGCCAGCCGCCTGGCGGCCGACACAGATACGCAGTATTTT. This rearrangement joins TRBV4-1 to TRBJ2-3; D gene uncertain. V lost 8 bases to trimming and J lost 2 bases, with 14 bases between them. The germline gives CDR1 MGHRA, CDR2 YSYEKL. This CDR3 is 14 amino acids long.

This clonotype has only one observation. This sequence joins TRBV7-2 and TRBJ1-1, with a weak D call TRBD1 (5 bases). The CDR3 totals 14 residues. Per the germline V gene, CDR1 is SGHTA and CDR2 is FQGNSA. Trimming shortened V by 4 bases and J by 8 bases, and 17 bases separated the two germline ends. The CDR3 is CASSSLGLGGEAFF. The DNA for the CDR3 is TGTGCCAGCAGCTCCCTGGGGTTGGGGGGGGAAGCTTTCTTT.

The chain couples TRBV15 to TRBJ1-5; possibly TRBD1 for D (6 bases). V was shortened by 1 base and J by 7 bases, with 11 bases between the two germline ends. The CDR3 extends over 14 amino acids. In germline, CDR1 is LNHNV, CDR2 YYDKDF (reference sequence). DNA of the CDR3: TGTGCCACCAGCAGAGTGACAGGTGACCAGCCCCAGCATTTT. It specifies CATSRVTGDQPQHF. The whole variable domain, filled in from reference TRBV15 and TRBJ1-5, reads DAMVIQNPRYQVTQFGKPVTLSCSQTLNHNVMYWYQQKSSQAPKLLFHYYDKDFNNEADTPDNFQSRRPNTSFCFLDIRSPGLGDTAMYLCATSRVTGDQPQHFGDGTRLSIL.

The genes are TRBV2 and TRBJ1-2, with D uncertain. The V gene's germline CDR1 is SNHLY and CDR2 FYNNEI. CDR3 size: 16 residues. Trimming cost V 4 bases and J 4 bases, with 19 bases left between them. CDR3 sequence (DNA): TGTGCCAGCAGTGTCGTGGGAGACCGATCTAGCTATGGCTACACCTTC. Residues: CASSVVGDRSSYGYTF. Full variable domain (rest looked up from reference TRBV2 and TRBJ1-2): EPEVTQTPSHQVTQMGQEVILRCVPISNHLYFYWYRQILGQKVEFLVSFYNNEISEKSEIFDDQFSVERPDGSNFTLKIRSTKLEDSAMYFCASSVVGDRSSYGYTFGSGTRLTVV.

V gene TRBV3-1 combines with J gene TRBJ2-3; 7 nucleotides match TRBD1. Looked up from germline, CDR1 is LGHDT and CDR2 is YNNKEL (reference sequence). The CDR3 covers 16 residues. Losses at the gene ends were 4 bases for V and 1 base for J; bases not matched to a gene: 8. CDR3 amino acids: CASSPYWDSRTDTQYF. CDR3 sequence (DNA): TGTGCCAGCAGCCCTTACTGGGACAGCCGCACAGATACGCAGTATTTT.

The chain is built from TRBV5-1 and TRBJ1-6; 12 nucleotides match TRBD1. The germline gives CDR1 SGHRS, CDR2 YFSETQ. This CDR3 is built from 17 residues. Trimming removed 0 bases from V and 14 bases from J; junction bases left unmatched: 12. CDR3 nucleotide sequence: TGCGCCAGCAGCTTGGCCGTCGTGGGACAGGGGGCTGGGACCCTCCACTTT. Its translation: CASSLAVVGQGAGTLHF.

The chain recombines TRBV28 with TRBJ2-7, with 8 bases identical to TRBD1. CDR1 MDHEN and CDR2 SYDVKM come from the germline V gene. The CDR3 is 15 residues long. Germline trimming cut 2 bases from V and 0 bases from J; bases unmatched to any gene: 3. The CDR3 nucleotides read TGTGCCAGCAGTTTAGACAGGGGAAGCTCCTACGAGCAGTACGTC. It translates to CASSLDRGSSYEQYV.

The rearrangement joins TRBV15 to TRBJ2-3, with no clear D. V was pared by 0 bases and J by 0 bases, with 10 bases between. Per germline, CDR1 LNHNV and CDR2 YYDKDF (reference sequence). The CDR3 is 16 amino acids. CDR3: CATSRDQGASTDTQYF. Written as DNA, the CDR3 is TGTGCCACCAGCAGAGATCAAGGAGCTAGCACAGATACGCAGTATTTT. Complete variable domain (other parts from reference TRBV15 and TRBJ2-3): DAMVIQNPRYQVTQFGKPVTLSCSQTLNHNVMYWYQQKSSQAPKLLFHYYDKDFNNEADTPDNFQSRRPNTSFCFLDIRSPGLGDTAMYLCATSRDQGASTDTQYFGPGTRLTVL.

The chain is built from TRBV2 and TRBJ2-7, with 8 bases matching TRBD2. The CDR3 has 12 residues. V shed 5 bases, J shed 6 bases, and the junction held 3 bases outside the gene matches. CDR1 and CDR2 from the germline V gene are SNHLY and FYNNEI. The CDR3 here is CASSLSGGEQYV. CDR3 nucleotide sequence: TGTGCCAGCAGTTTGAGCGGGGGCGAGCAGTACGTC.

The chain employs TRBV29-1 and TRBJ2-7; D not resolved. V was trimmed by 8 bases and J by 3 bases, leaving 17 bases between them. The length of the CDR3 is 13 residues. The germline V gene encodes CDR1 SQVTM and CDR2 ANQGSEA. The CDR3 bases are TGCAGCCATTCCGGCCCTCCCAACTACGAGCAGTACTTC. This encodes CSHSGPPNYEQYF.

This clonotype appeared a few times. This chain uses TRBV6-6 with TRBJ2-5; D ambiguous. The CDR3 consists of 12 residues. The V end was cut by 0 bases, the J end by 5 bases, with 4 bases between. Germline loops: CDR1 MNHNY, CDR2 SVGAGI (reference sequence). DNA for the CDR3: TGTGCCAGCAGTTACTCGACGGAGACCCAGTACTTC. Translated: CASSYSTETQYF.

The rearrangement links TRBV6-5 to TRBJ2-1, with TRBD1 matching 8 bases. Germline V gene data show CDR1 as MNHEY and CDR2 as SVGAGI. The CDR3 runs to 16 residues. The trim removed 2 bases at V and 10 bases at J, leaving 13 bases unmatched. The CDR3 reads CASSYVLGQGVREQFF. CDR3 coding DNA: TGTGCCAGCAGTTACGTCCTCGGACAGGGTGTTCGCGAGCAGTTCTTC.

This rearrangement joins TRBV29-1 to TRBJ2-7, with TRBD1 matching over 7 bases. CDR3 length equals 11 residues. Germline CDR1 and CDR2: SQVTM and ANQGSEA. J lost 5 bases, V lost 6 bases, and 4 bases had no gene match. The CDR3 DNA reads TGCAGCGTACAGGGGAGTAACGAGCAGTACTTC. Its protein is CSVQGSNEQYF.

The chain couples TRBV27 to TRBJ1-1; D is perhaps TRBD1 (5 bases). In germline, CDR1 is MNHEY, CDR2 SMNVEV (reference sequence). V lost 8 bases and J 10 bases, leaving 20 bases between the germline ends. This CDR3 region has 13 residues. CDR3 sequence reads: CASHPPSPGGAFF. For the CDR3, the DNA is TGTGCCAGCCATCCTCCCTCCCCCGGGGGAGCTTTCTTT.

The chain recombines TRBV12-3 or TRBV12-4 with TRBJ2-2; D perhaps matches TRBD2 (5 bases). This CDR3 has 14 residues. V was trimmed by 5 bases and J by 8 bases, leaving 15 bases between them. The CDR3 DNA is TGTGCCAGCAGTGCCGGGATTTGGGGAGGGGAGCTGTTTTTT. The encoded protein is CASSAGIWGGELFF.

The V gene is TRBV29-1, the J gene TRBJ2-4; 9 bases agree with TRBD2. The CDR3 spans 13 residues. The V gene end was trimmed by 3 bases and the J gene end by 7 bases; junction bases not matched to a gene: 4. Germline CDR1 is SQVTM and CDR2 is ANQGSEA. CDR3 coding DNA: TGCAGCGTTGAGTTGCTAGCGGGGAACATTCAGTACTTC. It is translated as CSVELLAGNIQYF.

As DNA, the CDR3 is TGTGCCAGCAGCCCACGACGGACAGGGGATGGCTACACCTTC. This gives the protein CASSPRRTGDGYTF. The V and J genes are TRBV9 and TRBJ1-2, with 9 bases fitting TRBD1. Trimming cost V 4 bases and J 6 bases; bases outside gene matches: 7. CDR1 and CDR2 from the germline V gene are SGDLS and YYNGEE. CDR3 length: 14 amino acids. Full variable domain (outside the CDR3, taken from reference TRBV9 and TRBJ1-2): DSGVTQTPKHLITATGQRVTLRCSPRSGDLSVYWYQQSLDQGLQFLIQYYNGEERAKGNILERFSAQQFPDLHSELNLSSLELGDSALYFCASSPRRTGDGYTFGSGTRLTVV.

The chain joins TRBV5-1 to TRBJ2-7; 9 bases agree with TRBD1. The ends lost 1 base at V and 4 bases at J; junction bases unmatched: 6. CDR3 size: 15 residues. Germline CDR1 is SGHRS and CDR2 is YFSETQ. CDR3 coding DNA: TGCGCCAGCAGCTTGAATGGACAGGGGAAATACGAGCAGTACTTC. Its translation: CASSLNGQGKYEQYF. The variable domain in full, completed from reference TRBV5-1 and TRBJ2-7, reads KAGVTQTPRYLIKTRGQQVTLSCSPISGHRSVSWYQQTPGQGLQFLFEYFSETQRNKGNFPGRFSGRQFSNSRSEMNVSTLELGDSALYLCASSLNGQGKYEQYFGPGTRLTVT.

The count of this clonotype is one. This chain joins TRBV3-1 and TRBJ2-5; D is unclear. Germline V gene lookup returns CDR1 LGHDT and CDR2 YNNKEL (reference sequence). The CDR3 is 15 residues long. V dropped 3 bases and J dropped 1 base, with 12 bases sitting between them. The CDR3 reads CASSQERSSQETQYF. The CDR3 coding sequence is TGTGCCAGCAGCCAGGAAAGGAGCTCCCAAGAGACCCAGTACTTC.

The rearrangement uses TRBV27 and TRBJ1-5; D is uncertain. Between the trimmed V and J ends, which lost 3 bases and 4 bases, there was a span of 7 bases. The length of the CDR3 is 13 residues. Germline-derived CDR1 and CDR2 are MNHEY and SMNVEV (reference sequence). The CDR3 loop is CASSFTYNQPQHF. The DNA for the CDR3 is TGTGCCAGCAGTTTCACGTATAATCAGCCCCAGCATTTT.

The chain has TRBV18 and TRBJ2-5; D call uncertain. Between the trimmed V and J ends, which lost 2 bases and 4 bases, there was a span of 5 bases. In germline, CDR1 is KGHSH, CDR2 LQKENI. The CDR3 extends over 12 amino acids. CDR3 bases: TGTGCCAGCTCACCAGACGTAGAGACCCAGTACTTC. Translating it yields CASSPDVETQYF.

J is TRBJ1-6 and V is TRBV11-2; D is uncertain. Germline CDR1 SGHAT, CDR2 FQNNGV. The CDR3 sequence is 15 residues long. V lost 2 bases to trimming and J lost 7 bases, with 12 bases between them. The CDR3 here is CASSLRAGGNSPLHF. The CDR3 nucleotides read TGTGCCAGCAGCTTAAGGGCAGGAGGAAATTCACCCCTCCACTTT.

The chain uses TRBV28 and TRBJ1-2; D may be TRBD1 (6 bases). V gave up 8 bases and J gave up 8 bases, with 18 bases separating them. The CDR3 spans 13 residues. Per the germline V gene, CDR1 is MDHEN and CDR2 is SYDVKM. CDR3 sequence: CASGGREEEGYTF. Here the CDR3 DNA reads TGTGCCAGCGGGGGCCGCGAGGAGGAGGGCTACACCTTC.